This T cell receptor beta chain is drawn from a study of cytomegalovirus exposure and HLA in healthy donors. For the study at large: An earlier analysis identified 120 million or so unique TCR beta sequences in about 180 million T cells.

V lost 5 bases and J lost 7, with 14 bases in between. Germline V gene lookup returns CDR1 SGHNT and CDR2 YYREEE (reference sequence). CDR3 length: 13 amino acids. The PCR had 60 Vbeta and 13 Jbeta primers. Measured with immunoSEQ multiplex PCR; TCRdb has only the in-frame clones, and not every one. The sample consists of about 59,000 clones, approximately 80% of them appearing once. This TCR was sampled from a woman between 40 and 55 years old in good health and CMV-seronegative. The sequenced sample consisted of PBMCs. The V gene is TRBV5-4, the J gene TRBJ2-3; tentatively, D is TRBD2 (6 bases). CDR3 protein: CASSSAGGNTQYF. In DNA form, the CDR3 reads TGTGCCAGCAGTTCGGCCGGGGGTAATACGCAGTATTTT. The full variable domain, in which reference TRBV5-4 and TRBJ2-3 provide the parts outside the CDR3, is ETGVTQSPTHLIKTRGQQVTLRCSSQSGHNTVSWYQQALGQGPQFIFQYYREEENGRGNFPPRFSGLQFPNYSSELNVNALELDDSALYLCASSSAGGNTQYFGPGTRLTVL.